Below are 12 T cell receptor beta chains sequenced from a single sample in a study of tumor-infiltrating lymphocytes in primary liver carcinoma. Synthesis of TCR beta cDNA was carried out from about 500 ng total RNA with a constant-region primer. Three rounds of nested multiplex PCR with slightly modified ARM-PCR produced TCR beta libraries. Each of the first two PCR rounds ran approximately 9 cycles with TRBV1-TRBV30 forward and C-beta reverse primers. TCRdb reprocessed the multiplex PCR reads with MiXCR, giving one entry per CDR3 protein. The table records fewer than 250,000 distinct CDR3 sequences, 65% of them present only once. Blood RNA originated from unsorted whole blood, with germline DNA additionally extracted. Input material: peripheral blood. These receptors came from a woman between 55 and 75 years old with primary liver carcinoma and hepatitis B virus infection.

Comments on this clonotype: This may be a read error, as it is one base from a much larger clone. The rearrangement uses TRBV13 and TRBJ2-1; tentatively, D is TRBD2 (6 bases). The germline CDR1 and CDR2 sequences are PRHDT and FYEKMQ (reference sequence). The CDR3 spans 15 residues. CDR3 nucleotides: TGTGCCGGCAGTACAGGAGGGCCCTCGTACAATGAGCAGTTCTTC. Protein product: CAGSTGGPSYNEQFF.

A remark on this clonotype: Being one base from a much bigger clone, this may be a read error. V gene TRBV4-1 combines with J gene TRBJ2-1; D gene uncertain. Trimming took 2 bases from V and 0 from J, leaving 11 bases between them. The CDR3 loop spans 16 amino acids. CDR1 and CDR2 from the germline V gene are MGHRA and YSYEKL. CDR3 protein: CASSQPTWSSYNEQFF. The CDR3 region has the DNA TGCGCCAGCAGCCAACCCACATGGAGCTCCTACAATGAGCAGTTCTTC.

With respect to this clonotype: This may be a read error: a much more frequent sequence differs by one nucleotide. The chain employs TRBV6-6 and TRBJ2-5; no clear D gene. Looked up from germline, CDR1 is MNHNY and CDR2 is SVGAGI (reference sequence). CDR3 length equals 14 residues. The CDR3 loop reads CASSYQTTQGTQYF. Here the CDR3 DNA reads TGTGCCAGCAGTTACCAAACAACCCAAGGGACCCAGTACTTC.

Note on this clonotype: The final CDR3 position lacks the conserved phenylalanine or tryptophan, pointing to a likely read error. This CDR3 is CASSHGTSGSLNEQFL. CDR3 bases: TGTGCCAGCAGCCACGGGACTAGCGGGAGTCTAAATGAGCAGTTCTTA. The chain employs TRBV11-2 and TRBJ2-1, with 14 bases fitting TRBD2. The J segment lost 7 bases and the V segment lost 5 bases, leaving 7 bases of the junction unmatched. Germline V lookup: CDR1 SGHAT, CDR2 FQNNGV. The CDR3 sequence is 16 residues long.

This chain uses TRBV5-1 with TRBJ2-7; TRBD1 aligns across 8 bases. The trim removed 5 bases at V and 6 bases at J, leaving 7 bases unmatched. The CDR3 length is 13 residues. CDR1 is SGHRS, CDR2 YFSETQ, per germline. CDR3 coding DNA: TGCGCCAGCAGGCAGACAGGGGTGGTCGAGCAGTACTTC. Protein sequence: CASRQTGVVEQYF.

The CDR3 nucleotides are TGTGCCAGCAGCGAGGACAGGGGGCCACAACCCCAGCATTTT. This codes for CASSEDRGPQPQHF. The chain is built from TRBV7-2 and TRBJ1-5; TRBD1 matches at 11 bases. This CDR3 contains 14 residues. Trimming took 5 bases from V and 10 from J; bases not matched to a gene: 7. In germline, CDR1 is SGHTA, CDR2 FQGNSA.

The CDR3 spells CASSLKEGLTNQPQHF. CDR3 in DNA: TGTGCCAGCAGCCTAAAAGAGGGACTGACGAATCAGCCCCAGCATTTT. The chain joins TRBV11-2 to TRBJ1-5; a weak D match, TRBD1 (5 bases). In germline, CDR1 is SGHAT, CDR2 FQNNGV. V was trimmed by 5 bases and J by 4 bases, leaving 18 bases between them. The CDR3 spans 16 residues.

Comment on this clonotype: This CDR3 is missing its conserved last phenylalanine or tryptophan, likely due to a read error. V and J are TRBV10-3 and TRBJ1-5; no clear D gene. This CDR3 is built from 12 residues. V was pared by 2 bases and J by 4 bases, with 3 bases between. Germline V gene sequence: CDR1 ENHRY, CDR2 SYGVKD. DNA for the CDR3: TGTGCCATCAGTGAGATGAATCAGCCCCAGCATTAT. It is translated as CAISEMNQPQHY.

About this clonotype itself: Mismatch with germline at one junction end may stem from a read error. The V and J genes are TRBV6-2 or TRBV6-3 and TRBJ2-5; perhaps TRBD1 as D (5 bases). Germline V lookup: CDR1 MNHEY, CDR2 SVGEGT. CDR3 length: 15 residues. The CDR3 protein is CVSTITRTPQETQYF. Written as DNA, the CDR3 is TGTGTCAGCACGATAACCAGGACACCCCAAGAGACCCAGTACTTC.

Points on this clonotype: Sequence at one end of the junction differs from germline and may be a read error. The rearrangement joins TRBV24-1 to TRBJ2-5; 8 bases agree with TRBD1. The length of the CDR3 is 16 residues. The germline V gene encodes CDR1 KGHDR and CDR2 SFDVKD. The DNA for the CDR3 is TGTGCCACCAGTGTTCCAGGACAGGGAGGACGCGAGACCCAGTGCTTC. Protein sequence: CATSVPGQGGRETQCF.

The chain uses TRBV11-2 and TRBJ2-7; 10 bases are a match to TRBD2. J gave up 10 bases and V 5 bases, and 5 bases lay outside the gene matches. The CDR3 spans 12 residues. Per germline, CDR1 SGHAT and CDR2 FQNNGV. DNA of the CDR3: TGTGCCAGCAGCCTAGCGGGAGTACAACAGTACTTC. This gives the protein CASSLAGVQQYF.

As to this clonotype: A much larger clone lies one base from this, so it may be a read error. V usage is TRBV4-2 and J usage is TRBJ2-1; D is ambiguous. CDR1 is LGHNA, CDR2 YNFKEQ, per germline. The CDR3 has 14 amino acids. CDR3: CASSQQEGRNEQSF. CDR3 in DNA: TGTGCCAGCAGCCAACAGGAAGGAAGGAATGAGCAGTCCTTC.